Listed here is a single TCR beta chain. Its antigen is not identified. The germline V gene has CDR1 MDHEN and CDR2 SYDVKM. This CDR3 region has 15 residues. The data were obtained in a study of CXCR3-negative and CXCR3-positive naive CD8 T cells. In preparing the TRB cDNA libraries, 5' RACE with UMI labels was used. From the 5' RACE reads, TCRdb lists one entry per CDR3 protein and no DNA. The table for this sample gives more than 80,000 distinct CDR3 sequences. The study's findings and limits: Naive subsets had comparable surface CD5; TCR strength was inferred from TRB CDR3 properties. Hydrophobicity of TRB CDR3s was greater in CXCR3-positive naive cells than in CXCR3-negative naive cells.

Using triplicate sorts, 250,000 to 350,000 cells were collected each time from every CD8+ T cell subset. Among CD8+ T cells, naive ones were CD45RO-CCR7+CD27+CD95-. The rearrangement links TRBV28 to TRBJ2-7; TCRdb proposes TRBD2, but this gene call is untestable without DNA. The sequence was collected from a human donor in good health. Some clones in this sample may be carry-over from other donors' samples. The sequenced sample was naive CXCR3+ CD8+ T cells from blood. The subset denotes: CD45RO-CCR7+CD27+CD95- naive CD8+ T cells expressing CXCR3 (TNR3+). The CDR3: CASRTTPGLAYEQYF.